This T cell receptor beta chain was sequenced during a study of siplizumab effects on memory and regulatory T cells. V was pared by 5 bases and J by 5 bases, with 7 bases of the junction left unmatched. CDR1 is SGHDN and CDR2 is FVKESK in the germline V gene. This CDR3 has 15 amino acids. Data came from immunoSEQ multiplex PCR; TCRdb stores just in-frame clones and leaves some out. The table records under 140,000 clones, around nine tenths of them present only once. The sample comprised CD4+ T cells sorted from blood. The V gene is TRBV14, the J gene TRBJ1-4; 8 nucleotides align to TRBD1. This TCR was sampled from a human donor in good health. CDR3 nucleotide sequence: TGTGCCAGCAGCGATTGGTGGACAGGGAATGAAAAACTGTTTTTT. Translation gives CASSDWWTGNEKLFF.